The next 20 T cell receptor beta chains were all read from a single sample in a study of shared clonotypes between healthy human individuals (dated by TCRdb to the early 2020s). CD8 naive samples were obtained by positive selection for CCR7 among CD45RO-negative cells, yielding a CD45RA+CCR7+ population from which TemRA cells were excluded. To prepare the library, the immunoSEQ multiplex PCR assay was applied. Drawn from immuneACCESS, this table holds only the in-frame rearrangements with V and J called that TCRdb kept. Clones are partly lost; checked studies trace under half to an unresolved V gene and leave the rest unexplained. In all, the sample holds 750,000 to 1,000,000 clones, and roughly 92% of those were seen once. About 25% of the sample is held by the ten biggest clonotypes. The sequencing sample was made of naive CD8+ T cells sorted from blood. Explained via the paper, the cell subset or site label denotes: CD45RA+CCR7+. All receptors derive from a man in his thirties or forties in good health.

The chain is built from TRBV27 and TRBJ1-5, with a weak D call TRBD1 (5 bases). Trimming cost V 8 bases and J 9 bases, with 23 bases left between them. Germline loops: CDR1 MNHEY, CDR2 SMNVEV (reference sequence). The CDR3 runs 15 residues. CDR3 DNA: TGTGCCAGCCGCCCCGGGGGAGACGCTTGGGGGCCCCAGCATTTT. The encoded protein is CASRPGGDAWGPQHF.

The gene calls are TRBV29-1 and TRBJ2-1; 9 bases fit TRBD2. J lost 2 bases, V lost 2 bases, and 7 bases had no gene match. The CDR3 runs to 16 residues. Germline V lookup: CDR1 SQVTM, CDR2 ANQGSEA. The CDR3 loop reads CSVEPLAGSAYNEQFF. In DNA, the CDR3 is TGCAGCGTTGAACCCCTAGCGGGAAGCGCCTACAATGAGCAGTTCTTC.

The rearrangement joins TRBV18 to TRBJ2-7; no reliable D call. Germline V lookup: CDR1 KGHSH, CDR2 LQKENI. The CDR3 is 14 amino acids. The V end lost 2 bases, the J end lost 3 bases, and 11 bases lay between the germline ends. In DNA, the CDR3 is TGTGCCAGCTCACCAGCGACTCTCTACTACGAGCAGTACTTC. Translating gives CASSPATLYYEQYF.

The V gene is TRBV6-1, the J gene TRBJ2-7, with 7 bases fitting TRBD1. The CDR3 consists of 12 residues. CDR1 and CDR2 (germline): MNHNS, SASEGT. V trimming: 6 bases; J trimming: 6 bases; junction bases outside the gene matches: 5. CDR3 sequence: CASSDRVREQYF. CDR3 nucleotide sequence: TGTGCCAGCAGCGACAGGGTTCGCGAGCAGTACTTC.

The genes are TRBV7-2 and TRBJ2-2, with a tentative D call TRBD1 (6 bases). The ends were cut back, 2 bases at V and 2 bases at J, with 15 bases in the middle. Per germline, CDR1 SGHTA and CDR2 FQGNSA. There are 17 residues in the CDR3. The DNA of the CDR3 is TGTGCCAGCAGCTTATTACTCACAGGGAGAAACACCGGGGAGCTGTTTTTT. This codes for CASSLLLTGRNTGELFF.

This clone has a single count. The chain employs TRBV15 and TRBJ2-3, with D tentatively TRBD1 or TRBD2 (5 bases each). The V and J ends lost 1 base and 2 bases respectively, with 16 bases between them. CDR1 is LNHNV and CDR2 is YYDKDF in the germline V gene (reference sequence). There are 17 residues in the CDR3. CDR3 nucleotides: TGTGCCACCAGCAGAGCGATTGGGACCCCCGCCACAGATACGCAGTATTTT. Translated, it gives CATSRAIGTPATDTQYF.

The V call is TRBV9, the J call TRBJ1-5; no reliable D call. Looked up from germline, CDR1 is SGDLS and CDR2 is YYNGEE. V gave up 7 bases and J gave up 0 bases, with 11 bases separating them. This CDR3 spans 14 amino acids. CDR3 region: CASAGGNSNQPQHF. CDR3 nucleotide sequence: TGTGCCAGCGCGGGCGGAAATAGCAATCAGCCCCAGCATTTT.

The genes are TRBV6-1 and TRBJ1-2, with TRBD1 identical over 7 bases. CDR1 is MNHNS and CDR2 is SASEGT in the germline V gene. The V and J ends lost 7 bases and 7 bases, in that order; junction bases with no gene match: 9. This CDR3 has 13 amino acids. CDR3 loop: CASNERGLVGYTF. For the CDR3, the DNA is TGTGCCAGCAACGAAAGGGGGCTGGTTGGCTACACCTTC.

The CDR3 reads CSVEGQREGDRDTQYF. Here the CDR3 DNA reads TGCAGCGTTGAAGGACAGCGAGAGGGAGATCGGGATACGCAGTATTTT. This chain uses TRBV29-1 with TRBJ2-3; D is tentatively TRBD1 or TRBD2 (5 bases each). This CDR3 comprises 16 residues. V was shortened by 1 base and J by 6 bases, with 20 bases between the two germline ends. Germline CDR1 and CDR2: SQVTM and ANQGSEA.

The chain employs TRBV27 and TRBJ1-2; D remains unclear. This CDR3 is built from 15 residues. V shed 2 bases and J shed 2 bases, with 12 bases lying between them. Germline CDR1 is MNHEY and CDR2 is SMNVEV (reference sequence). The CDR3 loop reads CASSLTGQKNYGYTF. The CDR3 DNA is TGTGCCAGCAGTTTAACTGGCCAGAAAAACTATGGCTACACCTTC.

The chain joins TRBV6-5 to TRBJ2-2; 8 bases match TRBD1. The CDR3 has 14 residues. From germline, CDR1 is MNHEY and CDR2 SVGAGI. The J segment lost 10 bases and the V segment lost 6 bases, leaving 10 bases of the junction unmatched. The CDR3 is CASRLRTGSQELFF. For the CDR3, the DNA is TGTGCCAGCAGGCTGAGGACAGGGTCGCAGGAGCTGTTTTTT.

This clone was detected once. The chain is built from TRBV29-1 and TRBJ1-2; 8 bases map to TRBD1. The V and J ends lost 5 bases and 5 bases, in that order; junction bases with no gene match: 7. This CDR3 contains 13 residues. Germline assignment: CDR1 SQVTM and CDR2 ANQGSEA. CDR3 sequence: CSVTGTGVYGYTF. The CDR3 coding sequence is TGCAGCGTTACCGGGACAGGAGTGTATGGCTACACCTTC.

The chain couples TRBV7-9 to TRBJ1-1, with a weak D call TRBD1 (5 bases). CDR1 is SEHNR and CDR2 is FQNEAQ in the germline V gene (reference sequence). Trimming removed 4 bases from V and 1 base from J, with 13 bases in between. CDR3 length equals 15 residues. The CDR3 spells CASSSTSGPNTEAFF. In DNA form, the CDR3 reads TGTGCCAGCAGCTCGACCTCGGGGCCGAACACTGAAGCTTTCTTT.

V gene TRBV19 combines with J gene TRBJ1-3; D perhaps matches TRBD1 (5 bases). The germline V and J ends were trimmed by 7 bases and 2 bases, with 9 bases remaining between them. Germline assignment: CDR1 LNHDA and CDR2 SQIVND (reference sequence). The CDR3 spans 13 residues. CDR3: CASKKGPGNTIYF. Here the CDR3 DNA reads TGTGCCAGTAAAAAGGGACCTGGAAACACCATATATTTT.

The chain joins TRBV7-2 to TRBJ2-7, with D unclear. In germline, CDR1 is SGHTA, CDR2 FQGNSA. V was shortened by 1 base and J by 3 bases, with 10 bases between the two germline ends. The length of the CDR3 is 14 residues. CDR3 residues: CASSLETAFYEQYF. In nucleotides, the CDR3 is TGTGCCAGCAGCTTAGAGACCGCCTTCTACGAGCAGTACTTC.

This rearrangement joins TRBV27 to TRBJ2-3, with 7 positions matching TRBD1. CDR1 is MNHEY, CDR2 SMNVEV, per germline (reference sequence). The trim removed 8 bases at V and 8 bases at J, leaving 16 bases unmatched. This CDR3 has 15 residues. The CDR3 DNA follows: TGTGCCAGCGGATACCGGGACAGATATCAGGGTACGCAGTATTTT. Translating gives CASGYRDRYQGTQYF.

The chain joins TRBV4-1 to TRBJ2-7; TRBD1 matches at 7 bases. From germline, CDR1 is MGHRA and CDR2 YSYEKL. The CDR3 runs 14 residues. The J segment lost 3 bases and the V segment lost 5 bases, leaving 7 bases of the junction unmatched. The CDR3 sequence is CASSEYNRGYEQYF. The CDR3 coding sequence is TGCGCCAGCAGCGAATACAACAGGGGCTACGAGCAGTACTTC.

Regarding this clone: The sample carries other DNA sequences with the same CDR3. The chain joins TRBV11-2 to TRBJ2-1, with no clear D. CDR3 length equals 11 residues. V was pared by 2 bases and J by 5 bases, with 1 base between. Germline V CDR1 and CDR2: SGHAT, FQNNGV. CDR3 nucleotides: TGTGCCAGCAGCTTAAACAATGAGCAGTTCTTC. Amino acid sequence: CASSLNNEQFF.

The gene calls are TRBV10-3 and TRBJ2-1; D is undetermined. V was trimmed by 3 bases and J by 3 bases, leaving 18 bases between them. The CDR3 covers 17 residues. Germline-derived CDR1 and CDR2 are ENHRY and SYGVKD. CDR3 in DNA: TGTGCCATCAGTGACCCAGACTCGGCCGACTTCTACAATGAGCAGTTCTTC. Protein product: CAISDPDSADFYNEQFF.

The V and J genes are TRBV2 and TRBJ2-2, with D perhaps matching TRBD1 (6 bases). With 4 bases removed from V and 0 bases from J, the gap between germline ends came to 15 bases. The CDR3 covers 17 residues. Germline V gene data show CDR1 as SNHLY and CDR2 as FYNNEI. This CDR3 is CASSVALQGSNTGELFF. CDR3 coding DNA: TGTGCCAGCAGTGTAGCACTACAGGGTTCGAACACCGGGGAGCTGTTTTTT.